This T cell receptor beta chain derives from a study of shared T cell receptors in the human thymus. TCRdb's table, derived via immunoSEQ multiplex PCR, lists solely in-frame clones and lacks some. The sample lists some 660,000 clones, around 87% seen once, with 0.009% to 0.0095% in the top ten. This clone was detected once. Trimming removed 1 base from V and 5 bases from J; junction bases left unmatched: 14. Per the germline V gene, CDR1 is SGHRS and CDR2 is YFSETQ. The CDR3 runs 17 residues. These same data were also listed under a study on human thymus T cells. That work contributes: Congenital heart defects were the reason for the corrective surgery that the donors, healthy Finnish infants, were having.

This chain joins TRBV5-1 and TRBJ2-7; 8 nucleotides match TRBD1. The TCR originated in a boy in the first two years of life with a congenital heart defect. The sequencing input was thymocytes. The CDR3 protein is CASSLSAPRQGLHEQYF. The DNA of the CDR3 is TGCGCCAGCAGCTTGTCAGCCCCCCGACAGGGGTTACACGAGCAGTACTTC.